The 27 T cell receptor beta chains presented below share a single source sample, sequenced in a study of PD-L1 blockade in urothelial cancer. Assay: immunoSEQ multiplex PCR; the TCRdb copy retains only in-frame clones and omits some. The sample holds under 100,000 clones; 90% are singletons and the top ten take under 2%. Time point of the sample: pretreatment peripheral blood. Here the sequenced sample was PBMCs, taken around atezolizumab (anti-PD-L1) treatment. Source of these receptors: a man aged 55 to 70 with urothelial cancer.

The DNA for the CDR3 is TGTGCCAGCAGTACCGGACAGGGCGGGGGCTACACCTTC. Its protein is CASSTGQGGGYTF. V gene TRBV6-5 combines with J gene TRBJ1-2; 8 nucleotides agree with TRBD1. Trimming took 5 bases from V and 8 from J; bases not matched to a gene: 7. The CDR3 is 13 residues long. Germline assignment: CDR1 MNHEY and CDR2 SVGAGI.

This sequence joins TRBV5-1 and TRBJ1-2, with 8 bases aligning to TRBD1. The CDR3 is 18 amino acids. Germline V gives CDR1 SGHRS, CDR2 YFSETQ. The J segment lost 3 bases and the V segment lost 2 bases, leaving 15 bases of the junction unmatched. The CDR3 region has the DNA TGCGCCAGCAGCTTACCGGAAAATAGCAGGGGGCCTTACTATGGCTACACCTTC. This translates into CASSLPENSRGPYYGYTF.

CDR3 loop: CASSINRGYEQYF. CDR3 bases: TGTGCCAGTAGTATTAACAGGGGCTACGAGCAGTACTTC. The chain is built from TRBV19 and TRBJ2-7, with TRBD1 identical over 7 bases. Germline CDR1 and CDR2: LNHDA and SQIVND (reference sequence). The CDR3 is 13 amino acids. The V and J ends lost 3 bases and 3 bases, in that order; junction bases with no gene match: 2.

The V and J genes are TRBV7-2 and TRBJ1-4, with 9 bases that match TRBD1. V lost 0 bases to trimming and J lost 10 bases; unmatched junction nucleotides: 3. The CDR3 spans 14 residues. CDR1 is SGHTA and CDR2 is FQGNSA in the germline V gene. The CDR3 loop reads CASSLATGGTKLFF. The DNA for the CDR3 is TGTGCCAGCAGCTTAGCGACAGGGGGTACAAAACTGTTTTTT.

A few counts support this clone. The chain recombines TRBV28 with TRBJ2-7; 7 bases align to TRBD1. CDR1 MDHEN and CDR2 SYDVKM come from the germline V gene. The V gene end was trimmed by 4 bases and the J gene end by 9 bases; junction bases not matched to a gene: 12. This CDR3 region has 14 residues. The CDR3 DNA is TGTGCCAGCAGTTCGGGACAGCTACCAGGCGGGCAGTACTTC. Amino acid sequence: CASSSGQLPGGQYF.

The chain recombines TRBV7-9 with TRBJ2-3; 7 bases line up with TRBD1. Germline V CDR1 and CDR2: SEHNR, FQNEAQ (reference sequence). CDR3 length: 14 residues. The junction had 3 bases not matched to a gene; V was cut back by 5 bases and J by 1 base. The CDR3 sequence: CASSIGTGTDTQYF. CDR3 bases: TGTGCCAGCAGCATCGGGACAGGCACAGATACGCAGTATTTT.

The gene calls are TRBV9 and TRBJ2-5; tentatively, D is TRBD2 (6 bases). Germline V gene lookup returns CDR1 SGDLS and CDR2 YYNGEE. This CDR3 region has 14 residues. V lost 3 bases and J lost 5, with 14 bases in between. The CDR3 protein is CASSASGVWETQYF. The CDR3 coding sequence is TGTGCCAGCAGCGCCTCGGGAGTTTGGGAGACCCAGTACTTC. The full variable domain, completed using reference TRBV9 and TRBJ2-5, is DSGVTQTPKHLITATGQRVTLRCSPRSGDLSVYWYQQSLDQGLQFLIQYYNGEERAKGNILERFSAQQFPDLHSELNLSSLELGDSALYFCASSASGVWETQYFGPGTRLLVL.

This chain joins TRBV30 and TRBJ1-1; TRBD1 matches at 11 bases. CDR3 length: 15 residues. V was clipped by 2 bases and J by 4 bases; unmatched bases: 6. Germline V gives CDR1 GTSNPN, CDR2 SVGIG (reference sequence). The CDR3 reads CAWSSRGTGGTEAFF. The CDR3 coding sequence is TGTGCCTGGAGTTCTAGGGGGACAGGGGGCACTGAAGCTTTCTTT.

This clone was seen just once. The V gene is TRBV7-9, the J gene TRBJ2-3, with a weak D call TRBD2 (6 bases). CDR3 length: 17 amino acids. Per the germline V gene, CDR1 is SEHNR and CDR2 is FQNEAQ (reference sequence). V lost 5 bases, J lost 2 bases, and 20 bases lay in between. CDR3 loop: CASSPGSQSGDTDTQYF. The CDR3 nucleotides are TGTGCCAGCAGCCCGGGGAGCCAGTCGGGGGACACAGATACGCAGTATTTT.

V and J are TRBV5-1 and TRBJ2-5, with 10 bases matching TRBD2. Germline V gene data show CDR1 as SGHRS and CDR2 as YFSETQ. The J segment lost 2 bases and the V segment lost 3 bases, leaving 10 bases of the junction unmatched. This CDR3 comprises 17 residues. CDR3 sequence (DNA): TGCGCCAGCAGCTGGGCCCAAGGACTAGCGGAACAAGAGACCCAGTACTTC. It codes for CASSWAQGLAEQETQYF. Filled out from reference TRBV5-1 and TRBJ2-5, the complete variable domain reads KAGVTQTPRYLIKTRGQQVTLSCSPISGHRSVSWYQQTPGQGLQFLFEYFSETQRNKGNFPGRFSGRQFSNSRSEMNVSTLELGDSALYLCASSWAQGLAEQETQYFGPGTRLLVL.

The chain links TRBV9 to TRBJ2-3; 8 bases match TRBD1. The CDR3 contains 16 residues. Germline V gene lookup returns CDR1 SGDLS and CDR2 YYNGEE. J gave up 4 bases and V 4 bases, and 11 bases lay outside the gene matches. The CDR3 region has the DNA TGTGCCAGCAGCCATCCTATTGGACAGGGTTCAGATACGCAGTATTTT. Its translation is CASSHPIGQGSDTQYF.

The chain couples TRBV30 to TRBJ1-5; 9 positions match TRBD1. The V segment lost 1 base and the J segment 5 bases; nucleotides outside the gene matches: 3. CDR1 is GTSNPN and CDR2 is SVGIG in the germline V gene (reference sequence). CDR3 length: 14 residues. The CDR3 protein is CAWSDTGGYQPQHF. The CDR3 region has the DNA TGTGCCTGGAGTGATACAGGGGGCTATCAGCCCCAGCATTTT.

This chain joins TRBV5-5 and TRBJ1-3, with TRBD1 identical over 7 bases. With 4 bases clipped from V and 0 bases from J, the junction kept 4 bases outside the gene matches. The V gene's germline CDR1 is SGHKS and CDR2 YYEKEE (reference sequence). CDR3 length: 15 residues. This CDR3 reads CASSDDRDSGNTIYF. CDR3 in DNA: TGTGCCAGCAGCGACGACAGGGACTCTGGAAACACCATATATTTT.

The chain recombines TRBV4-1 with TRBJ2-1, with D possibly TRBD2 on 6 matching bases. Germline CDR1 reads MGHRA; CDR2 reads YSYEKL. The CDR3 covers 17 residues. Trimming cost V 3 bases and J 0 bases, with 15 bases left between them. The CDR3, as DNA: TGCGCCAGCAGCCAGATTTTCGGGGGAGACTCCTACAATGAGCAGTTCTTC. As protein: CASSQIFGGDSYNEQFF.

The rearrangement joins TRBV7-9 to TRBJ2-7; 9 bases agree with TRBD1. The CDR3 contains 16 residues. V dropped 6 bases and J dropped 0; count of bases not matched to a gene: 9. Germline CDR1 reads SEHNR; CDR2 reads FQNEAQ (reference sequence). For the CDR3, the DNA is TGTGCCAGCAGTTCCGGGACAGGGAGAATCTCCTACGAGCAGTACTTC. Amino acids: CASSSGTGRISYEQYF.

This chain connects TRBV5-1 to TRBJ2-7, with 9 bases matching TRBD1. The CDR3 loop spans 15 amino acids. V lost 0 bases to trimming and J lost 2 bases; unmatched junction nucleotides: 3. Germline CDR1 reads SGHRS; CDR2 reads YFSETQ. The CDR3 spells CASSLGQGVTYEQYF. The CDR3 DNA reads as TGCGCCAGCAGCTTGGGACAGGGGGTAACCTACGAGCAGTACTTC.

This clone appeared a few times. The V and J genes are TRBV5-6 and TRBJ1-1, with TRBD1 matching over 7 bases. Germline V gene lookup returns CDR1 SGHDT and CDR2 YYEEEE. The CDR3 sequence is 15 residues long. J lost 6 bases, V lost 5 bases, and 13 bases had no gene match. This CDR3 reads CASSSVDRVLAEAFF. CDR3 bases: TGTGCCAGCAGTTCAGTAGACAGGGTTCTTGCTGAAGCTTTCTTT.

Only one count was recorded for this clone. The chain joins TRBV5-1 to TRBJ2-5; D is perhaps TRBD2 (5 bases). The CDR3 spans 15 residues. The V gene's germline CDR1 is SGHRS and CDR2 YFSETQ. Trimming removed 4 bases from V and 5 bases from J, with 18 bases in between. The CDR3 protein is CASSPNGGPGETQYF. In nucleotides, the CDR3 is TGCGCCAGCAGCCCAAACGGCGGACCGGGGGAGACCCAGTACTTC.

The V and J genes are TRBV5-1 and TRBJ2-5; 10 nucleotides agree with TRBD2. The CDR3 length is 16 residues. The germline CDR1 and CDR2 sequences are SGHRS and YFSETQ. With V trimmed by 0 bases and J by 4 bases, 6 bases remained unmatched. CDR3: CASSLGASGGGETQYF. CDR3 bases: TGCGCCAGCAGCTTGGGGGCTAGCGGGGGAGGAGAGACCCAGTACTTC.

This clone came up a few times. V is TRBV7-2 and J is TRBJ1-5; 9 bases fit TRBD1. Germline loops: CDR1 SGHTA, CDR2 FQGNSA. The CDR3 spans 15 residues. The trim removed 5 bases at V and 1 base at J, leaving 3 bases unmatched. CDR3 sequence: CASSPGQGSNQPQHF. In DNA form, the CDR3 reads TGTGCCAGCAGCCCGGGACAGGGAAGCAATCAGCCCCAGCATTTT.

The genes are TRBV23-1 and TRBJ2-2; D may be TRBD2 (5 bases). TRBV23-1 is identified as an open reading frame with a role that is uncertain. With 3 bases removed from V and 4 bases from J, the gap between germline ends came to 21 bases. This CDR3 is built from 18 residues. The CDR3 protein is CASSQVALRPPATGELFF. The CDR3, as DNA: TGCGCCAGCAGTCAGGTAGCGCTACGTCCACCCGCCACCGGGGAGCTGTTTTTT.

The rearrangement uses TRBV25-1 and TRBJ2-3, with 7 bases lining up with TRBD2. CDR1 MGHDK and CDR2 SYGVNS come from the germline V gene. The V and J ends lost 2 bases and 10 bases, in that order; junction bases with no gene match: 12. The length of the CDR3 is 15 residues. Here the CDR3 reads CASSEAGVKSLPQYF. In DNA form, the CDR3 reads TGTGCCAGCAGTGAAGCGGGGGTAAAGTCTCTTCCGCAGTATTTT.

The CDR3 sequence is CASSSPLAIGEQFF. The CDR3 DNA follows: TGTGCCAGCAGTTCTCCTCTAGCGATCGGTGAGCAGTTCTTC. The gene calls are TRBV27 and TRBJ2-1; the D gene is possibly TRBD2 (6 bases). The CDR3 extends over 14 amino acids. V lost 4 bases and J lost 9, with 16 bases in between. Germline lookup yields CDR1 MNHEY and CDR2 SMNVEV (reference sequence).

The chain is built from TRBV18 and TRBJ2-5; 8 nucleotides match TRBD1. J gave up 5 bases and V 6 bases, and 11 bases lay outside the gene matches. Germline-derived CDR1 and CDR2 are KGHSH and LQKENI. The CDR3 runs 15 residues. The CDR3: CASSTSQGAEETQYF. CDR3 nucleotide sequence: TGTGCCAGCTCCACCTCCCAGGGGGCTGAGGAGACCCAGTACTTC.

This clone was found a few times. The chain combines TRBV25-1 with TRBJ1-6, with 9 nucleotides matching TRBD1. CDR1 and CDR2 (germline): MGHDK, SYGVNS. V gave up 10 bases and J gave up 9 bases; unmatched junction bases: 7. CDR3 length: 13 amino acids. CDR3 region: CATAGTGFSPLHF. CDR3 nucleotide sequence: TGTGCCACCGCCGGGACAGGGTTTTCACCCCTCCACTTT. Full variable domain (missing parts from reference TRBV25-1 and TRBJ1-6): EADIYQTPRYLVIGTGKKITLECSQTMGHDKMYWYQQDPGMELHLIHYSYGVNSTEKGDLSSESTVSRIRTEHFPLTLESARPSHTSQYLCATAGTGFSPLHFGNGTRLTVT.

The chain joins TRBV23-1 to TRBJ2-3; TRBD1 matches at 9 bases. TRBV23-1 is designated an ORF whose function remains uncertain. This CDR3 is 20 amino acids long. Germline trimming cut 7 bases from V and 1 base from J; bases unmatched to any gene: 21. In DNA, the CDR3 is TGCGCCAGCACCTTCTCCGGGGGTCGGGGACAGGGAGGTGGCACAGATACGCAGTATTTT. Its translation: CASTFSGGRGQGGGTDTQYF.

The chain is built from TRBV15 and TRBJ2-3, with D possibly being TRBD1 (6 bases). The V gene's germline CDR1 is LNHNV and CDR2 YYDKDF (reference sequence). The V end was cut by 0 bases, the J end by 0 bases, with 16 bases between. CDR3 length equals 18 residues. The CDR3: CATSRDNTGTSSTDTQYF. The CDR3 nucleotides read TGTGCCACCAGCAGAGATAATACAGGGACCTCTAGCACAGATACGCAGTATTTT. Based on the CDR3 plus reference TRBV15 and TRBJ2-3, the full variable domain is DAMVIQNPRYQVTQFGKPVTLSCSQTLNHNVMYWYQQKSSQAPKLLFHYYDKDFNNEADTPDNFQSRRPNTSFCFLDIRSPGLGDTAMYLCATSRDNTGTSSTDTQYFGPGTRLTVL.